This entry concerns a single TCR beta chain. What it binds is not known. This sample stems from a study of cytomegalovirus exposure and HLA in healthy donors. Study at large: One earlier analysis, a look at approximately 190 million T cells, found about 100 million unique TCR beta sequences. Study-wide points: On later analysis, the bulk of CMV-associated TCR beta chains appeared to be HLA-restricted. Sequence variants that were highly shared formed a cluster that was likely a sequencing artifact. Among TCR beta chains, those listed as cytomegalovirus-associated numbered over 150.

The J segment lost 4 bases and the V segment lost 2 bases, leaving 12 bases of the junction unmatched. This CDR3 is 18 amino acids long. Germline loops: CDR1 SGHRS, CDR2 YFSETQ. The PCR ran on 60 Vbeta and 13 Jbeta primers. Here immunoSEQ multiplex PCR was the method, and the copy in TCRdb shows in-frame clones only, minus some. Among under 130,000 clones listed, roughly 79% were seen once. V gene TRBV5-1 combines with J gene TRBJ2-1; 10 bases align to TRBD2. The sequencing input was PBMCs. The receptor was isolated from a man aged 50-60 years in good health and CMV-seropositive. CDR3 amino acids: CASSLRPRQREGYNEQFF. The CDR3 DNA reads TGCGCCAGCAGCTTACGGCCCCGCCAGCGGGAGGGTTACAATGAGCAGTTCTTC.